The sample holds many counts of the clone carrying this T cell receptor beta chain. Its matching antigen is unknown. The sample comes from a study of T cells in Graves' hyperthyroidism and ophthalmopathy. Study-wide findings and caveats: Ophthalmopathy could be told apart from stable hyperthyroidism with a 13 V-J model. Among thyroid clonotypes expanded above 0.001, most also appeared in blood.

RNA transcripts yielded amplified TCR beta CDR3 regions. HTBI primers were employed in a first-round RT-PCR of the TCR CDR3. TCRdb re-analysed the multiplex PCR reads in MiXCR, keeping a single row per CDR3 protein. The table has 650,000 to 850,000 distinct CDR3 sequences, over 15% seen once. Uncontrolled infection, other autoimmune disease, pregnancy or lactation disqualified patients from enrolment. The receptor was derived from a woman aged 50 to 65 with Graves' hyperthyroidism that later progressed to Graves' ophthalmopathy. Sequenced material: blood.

This CDR3 reads CASSLKAGGTGELFF. The CDR3, as DNA: TGCGCCAGCAGCTTAAAAGCGGGGGGCACCGGGGAGCTGTTTTTT. The V gene is TRBV5-1, the J gene TRBJ2-2; 9 nucleotides match TRBD2. The CDR3 totals 15 residues. The ends lost 2 bases at V and 4 bases at J; junction bases unmatched: 3. The germline gives CDR1 SGHRS, CDR2 YFSETQ.